Below are 31 T cell receptor beta chains sequenced from a single sample in a study of cytomegalovirus exposure and HLA in healthy donors. Clones were sequenced by immunoSEQ multiplex PCR, and TCRdb holds only the in-frame ones, with some missing. The sample carries some 140,000 clones, around 88% recorded once. Sequenced sample: PBMCs. The receptors originated from a man younger than 30 in good health and CMV-seropositive.

This chain uses TRBV6-4 with TRBJ1-4; D is undetermined. CDR3 length: 15 amino acids. Germline values: CDR1 MRHNA, CDR2 SNTAGT. V dropped 2 bases and J dropped 5 bases, with 12 bases sitting between them. The CDR3 sequence: CASSDEVSANEKLFF. In DNA, the CDR3 is TGTGCCAGCAGTGACGAGGTCAGTGCCAATGAAAAACTGTTTTTT.

The rearrangement joins TRBV7-2 to TRBJ2-7; 12 bases line up with TRBD2. CDR1 is SGHTA and CDR2 is FQGNSA in the germline V gene. The V gene end was trimmed by 5 bases and the J gene end by 6 bases; junction bases not matched to a gene: 2. CDR3 size: 13 residues. CDR3 sequence: CASSLLAGGEQYF. In DNA, the CDR3 is TGTGCCAGCAGCCTACTAGCGGGAGGCGAGCAGTACTTC.

The J gene is TRBJ1-5, the V gene TRBV28; maybe TRBD1 (6 bases). V lost 6 bases to trimming and J lost 6 bases, with 15 bases between them. Germline-derived CDR1 and CDR2 are MDHEN and SYDVKM. This CDR3 has 14 amino acids. Written as DNA, the CDR3 is TGTGCCAGCAGACACGGGGGGCCGGGTCAGCCCCAGCATTTT. It encodes CASRHGGPGQPQHF.

This clone was observed a single time. CDR3: CAWSANPSGEQYF. DNA of the CDR3: TGTGCCTGGAGTGCAAACCCCTCGGGCGAGCAGTACTTC. J is TRBJ2-7 and V is TRBV30; D is unclear. The CDR3 contains 13 residues. From germline, CDR1 is GTSNPN and CDR2 SVGIG (reference sequence). V dropped 1 base and J dropped 6 bases, with 13 bases sitting between them.

The V and J genes are TRBV5-1 and TRBJ1-4; 8 bases line up with TRBD1. V lost 0 bases to trimming and J lost 6 bases; unmatched junction nucleotides: 4. CDR3 length: 15 residues. Germline assignment: CDR1 SGHRS and CDR2 YFSETQ. The CDR3 DNA is TGCGCCAGCAGCTTGGTCTCAGGGGGCGATGAAAAACTGTTTTTT. As protein: CASSLVSGGDEKLFF.

J is TRBJ2-4 and V is TRBV7-6; 10 bases align to TRBD1. The CDR3 has 16 residues. V shed 2 bases and J 1 base; nucleotides not matched to a gene: 2. The V gene's germline CDR1 is SGHVS and CDR2 FNYEAQ. The CDR3 nucleotides read TGTGCCAGCAGCTTATCGGGACAGGGGGCCAAAAACATTCAGTACTTC. Protein: CASSLSGQGAKNIQYF.

This clone is a singleton in its sample. The V gene is TRBV7-2, the J gene TRBJ1-1; the D gene is possibly TRBD1 (6 bases). The germline gives CDR1 SGHTA, CDR2 FQGNSA. The CDR3 length is 15 residues. V was shortened by 1 base and J by 0 bases, with 9 bases between the two germline ends. The CDR3 is CASSLGGPLNTEAFF. The DNA of the CDR3 is TGTGCCAGCAGCTTAGGGGGGCCCCTGAACACTGAAGCTTTCTTT.

The chain carries TRBV11-3 and TRBJ2-1; 9 nucleotides agree with TRBD2. The V and J ends lost 1 base and 7 bases, in that order; junction bases with no gene match: 8. The CDR3 contains 16 residues. CDR1 and CDR2 (germline): SGHNT, YENEEA. CDR3 nucleotide sequence: TGTGCCAGCAGCTTAGTTAGTAGCGGGAGCAGGAATGAGCAGTTCTTC. This gives the protein CASSLVSSGSRNEQFF.

This chain connects TRBV7-2 to TRBJ2-7; D remains ambiguous. The CDR3 is 14 amino acids. V was shortened by 4 bases and J by 2 bases, with 12 bases between the two germline ends. Germline lookup yields CDR1 SGHTA and CDR2 FQGNSA. CDR3 sequence reads: CASSSPGAPYEQYF. CDR3 DNA sequence: TGTGCCAGCAGCTCGCCGGGTGCCCCCTACGAGCAGTACTTC.

This rearrangement joins TRBV18 to TRBJ1-1; D not certain. The V end was cut by 4 bases, the J end by 4 bases, with 16 bases between. Germline-derived CDR1 and CDR2 are KGHSH and LQKENI. This CDR3 comprises 15 residues. In nucleotides, the CDR3 is TGTGCCAGCTCACTGAGCGTCCCGAGGAGCACTGAAGCTTTCTTT. Protein: CASSLSVPRSTEAFF.

The V and J genes are TRBV7-8 and TRBJ2-7, with 11 bases fitting TRBD1. The CDR3 has 14 amino acids. Germline CDR1 SGHVS, CDR2 FQNEAQ. V lost 4 bases, J lost 7 bases, and 6 bases stayed unmatched. The CDR3 nucleotides are TGTGCCAGCAGCTCAGGACAGGGGGCGATTGAGCAGTACTTC. As protein: CASSSGQGAIEQYF.

CDR3 residues: CASSPPGHGEQYF. The DNA of the CDR3 is TGTGCCAGCAGTCCTCCGGGACACGGCGAGCAGTACTTC. The gene calls are TRBV6-5 and TRBJ2-7; possibly TRBD1 for D (6 bases). The V end lost 5 bases, the J end lost 6 bases, and 14 bases lay between the germline ends. Germline CDR1 MNHEY, CDR2 SVGAGI. The length of the CDR3 is 13 residues.

The chain carries TRBV30 and TRBJ1-2; D unclear. V was trimmed by 3 bases and J by 8 bases, leaving 16 bases between them. The germline V gene has CDR1 GTSNPN and CDR2 SVGIG (reference sequence). The length of the CDR3 is 13 residues. DNA for the CDR3: TGTGCCTGGAGCGCCCAAGCCCGTACCGGCTACACCTTC. This encodes CAWSAQARTGYTF.

About this clone itself: A much larger clone is a single base away; this may be a read error. The chain employs TRBV5-4 and TRBJ1-2; TRBD1 agrees at 9 bases. In germline, CDR1 is SGHNT, CDR2 YYREEE (reference sequence). V was pared by 4 bases and J by 6 bases, with 4 bases of the junction left unmatched. The CDR3 extends over 13 amino acids. The CDR3 loop reads CASSPGTGNGYTF. The CDR3 coding sequence is TGTGCCAGCAGCCCCGGGACAGGGAATGGCTACACCTTC.

Details on this clone: The sample has other DNA sequences that encode this CDR3 too. The chain combines TRBV14 with TRBJ2-1; 8 bases match TRBD2. V was pared by 4 bases and J by 5 bases, with 7 bases of the junction left unmatched. Germline values: CDR1 SGHDN, CDR2 FVKESK. The CDR3 runs to 15 residues. The CDR3 DNA reads TGTGCCAGCAGCCTATTGGCGGGGGGCCACAATGAGCAGTTCTTC. It yields the protein CASSLLAGGHNEQFF.

The sample holds a few counts of this clone. CDR3 sequence reads: CASSPGGKNTEAFF. In nucleotides, the CDR3 is TGTGCCAGCAGCCCGGGGGGTAAGAACACTGAAGCTTTCTTT. The V call is TRBV7-3, the J call TRBJ1-1, with D perhaps TRBD1 (5 bases). The CDR3 runs 14 residues. V was cut by 5 bases and J by 1 base, with 11 bases left in between. Germline V CDR1 and CDR2: SGHTA, FQGTGA.

Comments on this clone: Mismatch with germline at one junction end may stem from a read error. The rearrangement links TRBV6-4 to TRBJ2-7; perhaps TRBD1 as D (6 bases). CDR1 is MRHNA and CDR2 is SNTAGT in the germline V gene. This CDR3 is built from 12 residues. The DNA for the CDR3 is TGTGCCAGCAGGGTACAGGGATGGGGTAATGGCTTC. Amino acid sequence: CASRVQGWGNGF.

V is TRBV5-1 and J is TRBJ2-1; TRBD2 matches at 9 bases. V trimming: 5 bases; J trimming: 4 bases; junction bases outside the gene matches: 10. CDR3 length equals 16 residues. The V gene's germline CDR1 is SGHRS and CDR2 YFSETQ. CDR3 in DNA: TGCGCCAGCAGGGACGCTAGCGGGGTACAATACAATGAGCAGTTCTTC. Residues: CASRDASGVQYNEQFF. Full variable domain (outside the CDR3, taken from reference TRBV5-1 and TRBJ2-1): KAGVTQTPRYLIKTRGQQVTLSCSPISGHRSVSWYQQTPGQGLQFLFEYFSETQRNKGNFPGRFSGRQFSNSRSEMNVSTLELGDSALYLCASRDASGVQYNEQFFGPGTRLTVL.

The rearrangement uses TRBV6-4 and TRBJ2-3; TRBD2 aligns across 7 bases. CDR1 is MRHNA and CDR2 is SNTAGT in the germline V gene. This CDR3 is built from 15 residues. Unmatched junction bases numbered 6, after V lost 4 bases and J lost 2 bases. The CDR3 DNA is TGTGCCAGCAGTGCCGGGGAGGGTCCCACAGATACGCAGTATTTT. It specifies CASSAGEGPTDTQYF.

V gene TRBV2 combines with J gene TRBJ1-2; possibly TRBD1 for D (6 bases). V gave up 4 bases and J gave up 1 base, with 7 bases separating them. This CDR3 comprises 13 residues. CDR1 is SNHLY, CDR2 FYNNEI, per germline. The CDR3 coding sequence is TGTGCCAGCAGTGCGGACAGTAACTATGGCTACACCTTC. It is translated as CASSADSNYGYTF.

This clone was seen a single time. The V and J genes are TRBV5-1 and TRBJ2-2, with D possibly TRBD1 on 5 matching bases. The germline V gene has CDR1 SGHRS and CDR2 YFSETQ. V lost 6 bases, J lost 3 bases, and 18 bases lay in between. CDR3 length: 16 amino acids. This chain's CDR3 is CASTLQANKDTGELFF. The CDR3 bases are TGCGCCAGCACCCTACAGGCGAATAAGGACACCGGGGAGCTGTTTTTT.

The CDR3 is CASSEGGTQETQYF. DNA for the CDR3: TGTGCCAGCAGCGAGGGGGGGACCCAAGAGACCCAGTACTTC. V usage is TRBV9 and J usage is TRBJ2-5, with D maybe TRBD2 (7 bases). Germline V lookup: CDR1 SGDLS, CDR2 YYNGEE. This CDR3 spans 14 amino acids. V was cut by 3 bases and J by 1 base, with 10 bases left in between.

This sequence joins TRBV5-1 and TRBJ1-1; 9 bases are shared with TRBD1. The V and J ends lost 0 bases and 6 bases, in that order; junction bases with no gene match: 3. This CDR3 is 14 amino acids long. CDR1 and CDR2 from the germline V gene are SGHRS and YFSETQ. The CDR3, as DNA: TGCGCCAGCAGCTTGGTGGGACAGGGTTCTGAAGCTTTCTTT. This encodes CASSLVGQGSEAFF.

V is TRBV7-8 and J is TRBJ2-2; D unresolved. V was cut by 5 bases and J by 0 bases, with 4 bases left in between. The CDR3 spans 13 residues. In germline, CDR1 is SGHVS, CDR2 FQNEAQ. The CDR3 sequence is CASSPTNTGELFF. The CDR3 nucleotides are TGTGCCAGCAGCCCAACGAACACCGGGGAGCTGTTTTTT.

In its sample, this clone was seen a few times. The chain recombines TRBV10-1 with TRBJ1-6, with unresolved D. This CDR3 comprises 14 residues. Trimming removed 0 bases from V and 7 bases from J, with 7 bases in between. CDR1 and CDR2 from the germline V gene are WNHNN and SYGVQD (reference sequence). Here the CDR3 DNA reads TGCGCCAGCAGTGAGTCGGCCAAAAATTCACCCCTCCACTTT. Translating it yields CASSESAKNSPLHF.

The chain is built from TRBV6-6 and TRBJ2-1, with 13 bases aligning to TRBD2. With 6 bases clipped from V and 3 bases from J, the junction kept 5 bases outside the gene matches. Germline CDR1 is MNHNY and CDR2 is SVGAGI (reference sequence). The CDR3 sequence is 16 residues long. The CDR3 reads CASSGLAGAFYNEQFF. CDR3 in DNA: TGTGCCAGCAGCGGACTAGCGGGGGCCTTCTACAATGAGCAGTTCTTC.

This chain uses TRBV5-6 with TRBJ2-7; 7 positions match TRBD1. Per germline, CDR1 SGHDT and CDR2 YYEEEE. Losses at the gene ends were 4 bases for V and 0 bases for J; bases not matched to a gene: 4. The CDR3 consists of 14 residues. The DNA for the CDR3 is TGTGCCAGCAGCCCCACAGGGGTCTCCTACGAGCAGTACTTC. This encodes CASSPTGVSYEQYF.

This clone was detected only once. V and J are TRBV29-1 and TRBJ2-5; maybe TRBD1 (6 bases). Germline lookup yields CDR1 SQVTM and CDR2 ANQGSEA. CDR3 length: 16 amino acids. The V end lost 0 bases, the J end lost 4 bases, and 18 bases lay between the germline ends. The DNA for the CDR3 is TGCAGCGTTGAAGATCCGGGTAGCCCCAGGGGAGAGACCCAGTACTTC. This gives the protein CSVEDPGSPRGETQYF.

V usage is TRBV4-1 and J usage is TRBJ2-3, with D unresolved. CDR1 and CDR2 (germline): MGHRA, YSYEKL. With 0 bases removed from V and 2 bases from J, the gap between germline ends came to 6 bases. The CDR3 is made up of 14 amino acids. DNA for the CDR3: TGCGCCAGCAGCCAAGACTATCACACAGATACGCAGTATTTT. This codes for CASSQDYHTDTQYF.

J is TRBJ1-1 and V is TRBV19, with D uncertain. With 5 bases removed from V and 8 bases from J, the gap between germline ends came to 15 bases. Germline-derived CDR1 and CDR2 are LNHDA and SQIVND (reference sequence). This CDR3 contains 13 residues. CDR3 nucleotides: TGTGCCAGTAGTCCCCCGGTTCCCTCCGAAGCTTTCTTT. Its protein product is CASSPPVPSEAFF.

About this clone itself: Additional DNA sequences in this sample encode the identical CDR3. This sequence joins TRBV6-5 and TRBJ1-6; D perhaps matches TRBD1 (5 bases). CDR1 is MNHEY and CDR2 is SVGAGI in the germline V gene. Trimming took 2 bases from V and 5 from J, leaving 10 bases between them. The CDR3 contains 15 residues. The CDR3 protein is CASSYGGAHNSPLHF. The CDR3 nucleotides read TGTGCCAGCAGTTACGGAGGGGCCCATAATTCACCCCTCCACTTT.